These 31 T cell receptor beta chains share one sample of origin, sequenced in a study of T cells after posttransplantation cyclophosphamide. Measured with immunoSEQ multiplex PCR; TCRdb has only the in-frame clones, and not every one. The specimen has 2,500 to 3,500 clones, none found just once. A marrow graft followed busulfan-fludarabine conditioning, with cyclophosphamide on days +3 and +4. The sample was PBMCs, taken after allogeneic stem cell transplant with posttransplant cyclophosphamide. These receptors came from a female patient aged 45-65 years who received an allogeneic stem cell transplant from a related donor, was CMV-positive, and had no GVHD. Some T cells may be graft donor cells.

The rearrangement uses TRBV9 and TRBJ1-5; no reliable D call. Trimming took 1 base from V and 5 from J, leaving 13 bases between them. The germline V gene encodes CDR1 SGDLS and CDR2 YYNGEE. The CDR3 covers 15 residues. The CDR3 bases are TGTGCCAGCAGCGTAATGGGCGGGGAAGATCAGCCCCAGCATTTT. Translating gives CASSVMGGEDQPQHF.

This clone was observed at least ten times. CDR3 residues: CASSLGGLAGRTDTQYF. In DNA form, the CDR3 reads TGCGCCAGCAGCTTGGGTGGACTAGCGGGACGCACAGATACGCAGTATTTT. This chain uses TRBV5-1 with TRBJ2-3, with TRBD2 matching 12 bases. V shed 0 bases, J shed 1 base, and the junction held 3 bases outside the gene matches. Per germline, CDR1 SGHRS and CDR2 YFSETQ. The CDR3 runs to 17 residues. The full variable domain, completed using reference TRBV5-1 and TRBJ2-3, is KAGVTQTPRYLIKTRGQQVTLSCSPISGHRSVSWYQQTPGQGLQFLFEYFSETQRNKGNFPGRFSGRQFSNSRSEMNVSTLELGDSALYLCASSLGGLAGRTDTQYFGPGTRLTVL.

The V call is TRBV12-3 or TRBV12-4, the J call TRBJ2-5; tentatively, D is TRBD2 (6 bases). Trimming left V 6 bases short and J 5 bases short, with 10 bases between. The CDR3 is 12 amino acids. CDR3 in amino acids: CASSPGGETQYF. Here the CDR3 DNA reads TGTGCCAGCAGCCCAGGAGGGGAGACCCAGTACTTC.

There are many counts of this clone. The chain carries TRBV7-2 and TRBJ2-7; TRBD2 agrees at 9 bases. This CDR3 comprises 15 residues. CDR1 and CDR2 from the germline V gene are SGHTA and FQGNSA. The junction had 4 bases not matched to a gene; V was cut back by 1 base and J by 3 bases. The CDR3 bases are TGTGCCAGCAGCTTAGGTGCTAGCGGGAACTACGAGCAGTACTTC. It encodes CASSLGASGNYEQYF.

This clone showed up many times. The chain has TRBV5-1 and TRBJ1-2, with D maybe TRBD1 (6 bases). This CDR3 spans 14 amino acids. CDR1 is SGHRS and CDR2 is YFSETQ in the germline V gene. V lost 2 bases to trimming and J lost 8 bases, with 16 bases between them. In nucleotides, the CDR3 is TGCGCCAGCAGCTTCCCGAGACAGGATCAAGGCTACACCTTC. This translates into CASSFPRQDQGYTF.

By share, this clone ranks as medium-sized. The rearrangement links TRBV19 to TRBJ2-1; D perhaps matches TRBD2 (7 bases). Trimming took 2 bases from V and 7 from J, leaving 15 bases between them. CDR1 and CDR2 (germline): LNHDA, SQIVND (reference sequence). CDR3 length: 15 amino acids. CDR3 DNA: TGTGCCAGTAGTATAATGGGGGGGCTTGGGAATGAGCAGTTCTTC. This gives the protein CASSIMGGLGNEQFF.

This clone was recorded at least ten times. The V gene is TRBV27, the J gene TRBJ2-1; 7 bases align to TRBD1. Germline CDR1 and CDR2: MNHEY and SMNVEV (reference sequence). This CDR3 is built from 14 residues. After removal of 5 bases from V and 11 bases from J, the junction contained 12 bases not matched to a gene. The CDR3 coding sequence is TGTGCCAGCAGTGCCGGGACAGACTTCTTCCAGCAGTTCTTC. This encodes CASSAGTDFFQQFF.

The CDR3 protein is CATSTGQSHSPLHF. CDR3 bases: TGTGCCACCAGCACCGGACAGAGTCATTCACCCCTCCACTTT. The rearrangement links TRBV15 to TRBJ1-6; a weak D match, TRBD1 (6 bases). Germline V lookup: CDR1 LNHNV, CDR2 YYDKDF (reference sequence). V gave up 4 bases and J gave up 8 bases, with 12 bases separating them. The CDR3 runs 14 residues.

By frequency in the sample, this clone is medium-sized. This chain's CDR3 is CASSISGSYEQYF. CDR3 nucleotide sequence: TGTGCCAGCAGCATTAGCGGGTCCTACGAGCAGTACTTC. V gene TRBV11-3 combines with J gene TRBJ2-7; 7 bases align to TRBD2. This CDR3 region has 13 residues. The ends lost 5 bases at V and 1 base at J; junction bases unmatched: 2. Germline-derived CDR1 and CDR2 are SGHNT and YENEEA.

This clone was counted many times. This sequence joins TRBV18 and TRBJ1-3, with 9 bases fitting TRBD1. The V segment lost 2 bases and the J segment 4 bases; nucleotides outside the gene matches: 0. Germline loops: CDR1 KGHSH, CDR2 LQKENI. The CDR3 runs to 14 residues. CDR3 sequence reads: CASSPGQGGNTIYF. Written as DNA, the CDR3 is TGTGCCAGCTCACCAGGACAGGGGGGAAACACCATATATTTT.

There are many counts of this clone. The chain couples TRBV6-5 to TRBJ2-1; 9 positions agree with TRBD2. The germline gives CDR1 MNHEY, CDR2 SVGAGI. Trimming removed 1 base from V and 6 bases from J; junction bases left unmatched: 4. The CDR3 is made up of 15 amino acids. The CDR3 spells CASSYWREGLNEQFF. As DNA, the CDR3 is TGTGCCAGCAGTTACTGGCGGGAGGGCCTCAATGAGCAGTTCTTC.

This clone is medium-sized (0.01 to 0.1%). The genes are TRBV12-3 or TRBV12-4 and TRBJ1-3, with 7 nucleotides matching TRBD1. The CDR3 is 15 amino acids. V lost 1 base to trimming and J lost 4 bases; unmatched junction nucleotides: 4. The CDR3: CASSLDRGDGNTIYF. CDR3 DNA: TGTGCCAGCAGTTTAGACAGGGGTGACGGAAACACCATATATTTT.

This clone is medium-sized (0.01 to 0.1%) in the sample. The rearrangement joins TRBV12-3 or TRBV12-4 to TRBJ1-1; no reliable D call. The CDR3 extends over 15 amino acids. Trimming took off 2 bases at V and 0 bases at J, with 10 bases between the two ends. CDR3 protein: CASSLLTVLNTEAFF. The CDR3 coding sequence is TGTGCCAGCAGTTTACTTACAGTCCTGAACACTGAAGCTTTCTTT.

This clone was detected many times. This sequence joins TRBV6-2 or TRBV6-3 and TRBJ2-1, with 9 positions matching TRBD2. The V segment lost 0 bases and the J segment 9 bases; nucleotides outside the gene matches: 15. The CDR3 is made up of 18 amino acids. The germline V gene has CDR1 MNHEY and CDR2 SVGEGT. The chain's CDR3 is CASSYSGASGIISGEQFF. The DNA of the CDR3 is TGTGCCAGCAGTTACTCCGGTGCTAGCGGGATAATAAGTGGTGAGCAGTTCTTC.

This clone is medium-sized in the sample. CDR3 DNA sequence: TGTGCCAGCAGCTTGCAGGGTAAGAACACCGGGGAGCTGTTTTTT. This codes for CASSLQGKNTGELFF. The chain carries TRBV7-9 and TRBJ2-2; tentative D call: TRBD1 (5 bases). Germline values: CDR1 SEHNR, CDR2 FQNEAQ (reference sequence). This CDR3 has 15 amino acids. Trimming removed 3 bases from V and 1 base from J, with 9 bases in between. Supplemented by reference TRBV7-9 and TRBJ2-2, the full variable domain reads DTGVSQNPRHKITKRGQNVTFRCDPISEHNRLYWYRQTLGQGPEFLTYFQNEAQLEKSRLLSDRFSAERPKGSFSTLEIQRTEQGDSAMYLCASSLQGKNTGELFFGEGSRLTVL.

By share, this clone ranks as medium-sized. This rearrangement joins TRBV11-2 to TRBJ2-1, with 10 positions matching TRBD2. Unmatched junction bases numbered 15, after V lost 7 bases and J lost 6 bases. The CDR3 covers 17 residues. CDR1 is SGHAT and CDR2 is FQNNGV in the germline V gene. CDR3 residues: CASTSLLAASGGNEQFF. CDR3 DNA sequence: TGTGCCAGCACCTCACTCCTCGCGGCTAGCGGGGGCAATGAGCAGTTCTTC.

In its sample, this clone was seen many times. The V call is TRBV5-1, the J call TRBJ2-1, with D unresolved. This CDR3 is 11 amino acids long. Trimming removed 2 bases at V and 7 bases at J, with 4 bases between. Germline V CDR1 and CDR2: SGHRS, YFSETQ. CDR3 protein: CASSFRNEQFF. The CDR3 bases are TGCGCCAGCAGCTTTCGGAATGAGCAGTTCTTC.

Within the sample, this clone is medium-sized (0.01 to 0.1%). This chain uses TRBV19 with TRBJ2-2; 8 bases match TRBD1. Germline trimming cut 3 bases from V and 7 bases from J; bases unmatched to any gene: 10. The CDR3 loop spans 16 amino acids. Germline CDR1 and CDR2: LNHDA and SQIVND (reference sequence). The CDR3 reads CASSIDWTGFLGELFF. The CDR3 DNA reads as TGTGCCAGTAGTATTGATTGGACAGGGTTTCTCGGGGAGCTGTTTTTT.

This clone was seen many times. The chain is built from TRBV30 and TRBJ2-7, with 8 bases matching TRBD2. The germline gives CDR1 GTSNPN, CDR2 SVGIG (reference sequence). Losses at the gene ends were 5 bases for V and 6 bases for J; bases not matched to a gene: 9. The CDR3 has 13 residues. CDR3 bases: TGTGCCTGGGGGAGGCAGGGACTAGGCGAGCAGTACTTC. Translating it yields CAWGRQGLGEQYF.

This clone qualifies as medium-sized. This chain connects TRBV10-1 to TRBJ2-1; a weak D match, TRBD2 (6 bases). The length of the CDR3 is 15 residues. Germline loops: CDR1 WNHNN, CDR2 SYGVQD (reference sequence). Trimming took 2 bases from V and 4 from J, leaving 12 bases between them. The CDR3 bases are TGCGCCAGCAGTGAGAGACTAGGGGAATACAATGAGCAGTTCTTC. Translating it yields CASSERLGEYNEQFF.

By share, this clone ranks as medium-sized. This rearrangement joins TRBV5-1 to TRBJ1-4, with 9 bases identical to TRBD1. The CDR3 has 14 amino acids. V lost 3 bases to trimming and J lost 5 bases; unmatched junction nucleotides: 2. Germline V gene lookup returns CDR1 SGHRS and CDR2 YFSETQ. CDR3 amino acids: CASSSGTGNEKLFF. The CDR3 DNA sequence: TGCGCCAGCAGCTCCGGGACAGGGAATGAAAAACTGTTTTTT.

In its sample, this clone ranks as medium-sized. The chain employs TRBV2 and TRBJ2-7; D possibly corresponds to TRBD2 (6 bases). This CDR3 has 11 amino acids. Trimming removed 4 bases from V and 9 bases from J, with 10 bases in between. Germline CDR1 reads SNHLY; CDR2 reads FYNNEI. The CDR3 nucleotides read TGTGCCAGCAGTGTTATGCGGGGGCAGTACTTC. As protein: CASSVMRGQYF.

By share, this clone counts as medium-sized. V gene TRBV6-5 combines with J gene TRBJ2-7; possibly TRBD1 for D (5 bases). Germline V CDR1 and CDR2: MNHEY, SVGAGI. The CDR3 sequence is 14 residues long. V dropped 0 bases and J dropped 2 bases, with 8 bases sitting between them. The CDR3 sequence is CASSYSPGPYEQYF. The DNA for the CDR3 is TGTGCCAGCAGTTACTCGCCAGGGCCCTACGAGCAGTACTTC.

The chain employs TRBV25-1 and TRBJ1-1, with 9 bases lining up with TRBD1. The CDR3 contains 15 residues. CDR1 MGHDK and CDR2 SYGVNS come from the germline V gene. The ends lost 2 bases at V and 1 base at J; junction bases unmatched: 2. The CDR3 DNA reads TGTGCCAGCAGTGAACCGGGACAGGGGAACACTGAAGCTTTCTTT. This gives the protein CASSEPGQGNTEAFF.

Within the sample, this clone is medium-sized. The chain uses TRBV19 and TRBJ2-6; D unresolved. CDR1 and CDR2 from the germline V gene are LNHDA and SQIVND (reference sequence). The CDR3 covers 14 residues. Deletions cut 3 bases from V and 0 bases from J, with 3 bases between. CDR3 residues: CASSIGSGANVLTF. In DNA form, the CDR3 reads TGTGCCAGTAGTATCGGCTCTGGGGCCAACGTCCTGACTTTC. The complete variable domain, with remaining parts taken from reference TRBV19 and TRBJ2-6, reads DGGITQSPKYLFRKEGQNVTLSCEQNLNHDAMYWYRQDPGQGLRLIYYSQIVNDFQKGDIAEGYSVSREKKESFPLTVTSAQKNPTAFYLCASSIGSGANVLTFGAGSRLTVL.

In this sample, this clone is medium-sized. This chain links TRBV7-8 with TRBJ1-2; the D gene is possibly TRBD1 (5 bases). Germline-derived CDR1 and CDR2 are SGHVS and FQNEAQ. V gave up 3 bases and J gave up 7 bases, with 12 bases separating them. The CDR3 has 13 amino acids. In DNA form, the CDR3 reads TGTGCCAGCAGCTTGGCCTCGGGGGTTGGCTACACCTTC. Protein: CASSLASGVGYTF.

Many counts were recorded for this clone. V usage is TRBV4-1 and J usage is TRBJ2-5; possibly TRBD2 for D (6 bases). V shed 3 bases and J shed 5 bases, with 16 bases lying between them. CDR3 length: 15 residues. Germline V gene data show CDR1 as MGHRA and CDR2 as YSYEKL. The CDR3 nucleotides read TGCGCCAGCAGCCAGCGGGACTCGGGGATGGAGACCCAGTACTTC. Protein sequence: CASSQRDSGMETQYF.

In its sample, this clone was seen many times. The V call is TRBV2, the J call TRBJ2-3; 10 nucleotides line up with TRBD1. V lost 5 bases and J lost 4; bases outside the gene matches: 3. Per germline, CDR1 SNHLY and CDR2 FYNNEI. This CDR3 has 14 residues. CDR3 amino acids: CASSWDRGSDTQYF. CDR3 DNA sequence: TGTGCCAGCAGTTGGGACAGGGGATCAGATACGCAGTATTTT.

This clone was counted many times. In DNA form, the CDR3 reads TGCGCCAGCAGCGAACATCAGGGGGCCGGGGACTATGGCTACACCTTC. Encoded protein: CASSEHQGAGDYGYTF. The gene calls are TRBV5-1 and TRBJ1-2, with 8 bases fitting TRBD1. V shed 4 bases and J 3 bases; nucleotides not matched to a gene: 11. The length of the CDR3 is 16 residues. Germline CDR1 SGHRS, CDR2 YFSETQ.

In this sample, this clone turned up many times. V gene TRBV7-9 combines with J gene TRBJ2-3, with TRBD2 identical over 10 bases. Germline V gives CDR1 SEHNR, CDR2 FQNEAQ (reference sequence). The CDR3 totals 16 residues. With V trimmed by 1 base and J by 3 bases, 4 bases remained unmatched. The DNA of the CDR3 is TGTGCCAGCAGCTTAGACCTAGCGGGGGAGACAGATACGCAGTATTTT. Translation: CASSLDLAGETDTQYF.

This clone was picked up many times. V gene TRBV24-1 combines with J gene TRBJ2-1; the match to TRBD2 covers 13 bases. CDR1 is KGHDR, CDR2 SFDVKD, per germline. This CDR3 is built from 16 residues. V trimming: 4 bases; J trimming: 7 bases; junction bases outside the gene matches: 6. The CDR3 loop is CATSDPRLAGGNEQFF. DNA for the CDR3: TGTGCCACCAGTGACCCTAGACTAGCGGGGGGAAATGAGCAGTTCTTC.